Only one count was recorded for the clone carrying this T cell receptor (beta chain). The antigen is unknown. Libraries were prepared by immunoSEQ multiplex PCR; TCRdb keeps only in-frame clonotypes and omits some of them. This sample has approximately 50,000 clones; over 80% occur once, and the top ten carry 12%. The data stem from a study of OX40 agonist ivuxolimab in advanced cancers. Study-level points and caveats: Among the least clonally expanded were partial responders at 0.1-3.0 mg/kg.

V dropped 7 bases and J dropped 7 bases, with 14 bases sitting between them. The CDR3 is 13 amino acids. CDR1 and CDR2 from the germline V gene are MDHEN and SYDVKM. J is TRBJ1-5 and V is TRBV28; D gene ambiguous. The receptor's source is an adult with an advanced solid tumor such as melanoma, head and neck, liver or kidney cancer. The sample here was CD4+ or CD8+ T cells sorted from blood, taken in a trial of the OX40 agonist ivuxolimab. The CDR3 loop reads CASIRLSGQPQHF. The CDR3 DNA sequence: TGTGCCAGCATAAGACTTAGCGGCCAGCCCCAGCATTTT.